This TCR beta chain derives from a study of CD8 T cells in ankylosing spondylitis. As the method for making TCR beta libraries, quantitative 5'-RACE with molecular barcodes was used. TCRdb reprocessed the 5' RACE reads via MiXCR and lists one record per CDR3 protein. The profile shows over 600,000 distinct CDR3 sequences, 15% to 20% of them singletons. Notes on the study in general: The study looked at matched synovial fluid samples from ankylosing spondylitis patients. Disease-linked clones were reported to be significantly enriched there. Apparently characteristic of ankylosing spondylitis blood was a TCR beta motif (fewer than 10 highly homologous variants). Earlier authors reported some of these motif variants in reactive arthritis synovial fluid and blood.

Per germline, CDR1 SGHKS and CDR2 YYEKEE (reference sequence). J was trimmed by 5 bases and V by 4 bases; bases with no gene match: 11. The CDR3 extends over 15 amino acids. This clonotype has a handful of counts. The antigen remains unidentified. Sequences were obtained from blood, either unsorted or a sorted T cell fraction (not recorded which). The rearrangement uses TRBV5-5 and TRBJ2-7; 8 nucleotides align to TRBD1. This clonotype was sampled from a male donor with ankylosing spondylitis. CDR3 sequence (DNA): TGTGCCAGCAGCAACGTTGGGACAGGTTCGAACGAGCAGTACTTC. Its protein is CASSNVGTGSNEQYF.